This T cell receptor beta chain was observed in a study of T cell responses to AZD1222 COVID-19 vaccine. Study summary: Second doses at about 4 or about 12 weeks were pooled. Whole-study results and caveats: An increase in Spike-specific TCR breadth and depth was observed after two AZD1222 doses. Repertoires were obtained solely post-peak T cell response.

The protocol was immunoSEQ multiplex PCR, while the TCRdb copy is restricted to in-frame clones and leaves out a portion. The repertoire holds 110,000 to 150,000 clones, with around 93% as singletons. About this clone: Its target is not known.

The germline V gene encodes CDR1 GTSNPN and CDR2 SVGIG (reference sequence). The length of the CDR3 is 15 residues. The V end was cut by 0 bases, the J end by 7 bases, with 13 bases between. This material consisted of peripheral blood, taken on day 0 of AZD1222 vaccination. The source is an adult in good health. This chain uses TRBV30 with TRBJ1-6; D is uncertain. This CDR3 is CAWSVGGLINSPLHF. The CDR3 DNA sequence: TGTGCCTGGAGTGTAGGTGGATTAATAAATTCACCCCTCCACTTT.